This T cell receptor (beta chain) was recorded in a study of T cell responses to AZD1222 COVID-19 vaccine. Study summary: Pooling was applied to second doses at about 4 or about 12 weeks.

Comments on this clone: Its specificity is unknown.

General observations from the study: Spike-specific TCR breadth and depth grew following two AZD1222 doses. Just six or seven AZD1222 recipients tested seropositive at baseline. Repertoires in all cases were sampled only once the peak T cell response had passed.

Profiling relied on immunoSEQ multiplex PCR, and the TCRdb table lists in-frame clones only, not all of them. Here the sample spans under 140,000 clones, around 90% being singletons. The CDR3 length is 14 residues. The ends were cut back, 10 bases at V and 4 bases at J, with 21 bases in the middle. Germline V CDR1 and CDR2: SGHRS, YFSETQ. Sequenced here: peripheral blood, sampled on day 0 of AZD1222 vaccination. The V call is TRBV5-1, the J call TRBJ2-7, with a possible D match to TRBD2 (7 bases). This sequence was found in an adult in good health. CDR3 in amino acids: CARRDGGGVYEQYF. As DNA, the CDR3 is TGCGCCCGCCGCGACGGAGGGGGGGTTTACGAGCAGTACTTC.